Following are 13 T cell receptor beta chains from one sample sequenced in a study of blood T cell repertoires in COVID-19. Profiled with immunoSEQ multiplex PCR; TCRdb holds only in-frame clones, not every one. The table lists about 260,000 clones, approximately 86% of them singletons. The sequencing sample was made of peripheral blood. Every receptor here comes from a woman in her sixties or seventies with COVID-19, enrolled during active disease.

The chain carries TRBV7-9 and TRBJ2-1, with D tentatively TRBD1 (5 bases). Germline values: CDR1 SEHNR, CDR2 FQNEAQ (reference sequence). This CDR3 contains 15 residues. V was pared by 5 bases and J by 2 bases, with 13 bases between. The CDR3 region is CASSKVGETYNEQFF. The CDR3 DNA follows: TGTGCCAGCAGCAAAGTAGGGGAAACCTACAATGAGCAGTTCTTC.

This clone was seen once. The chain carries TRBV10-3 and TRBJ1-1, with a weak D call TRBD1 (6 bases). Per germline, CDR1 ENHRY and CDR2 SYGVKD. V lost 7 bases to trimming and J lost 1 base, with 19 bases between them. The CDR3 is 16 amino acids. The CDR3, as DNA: TGTGCCATCACGTCAGGGGTGTCCGGCGGGAACACTGAAGCTTTCTTT. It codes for CAITSGVSGGNTEAFF.

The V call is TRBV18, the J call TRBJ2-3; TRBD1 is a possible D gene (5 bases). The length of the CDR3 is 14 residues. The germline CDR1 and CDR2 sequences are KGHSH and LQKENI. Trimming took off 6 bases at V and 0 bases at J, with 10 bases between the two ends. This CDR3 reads CASSPGLSTDTQYF. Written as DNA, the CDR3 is TGTGCCAGCTCTCCAGGGCTTAGCACAGATACGCAGTATTTT.

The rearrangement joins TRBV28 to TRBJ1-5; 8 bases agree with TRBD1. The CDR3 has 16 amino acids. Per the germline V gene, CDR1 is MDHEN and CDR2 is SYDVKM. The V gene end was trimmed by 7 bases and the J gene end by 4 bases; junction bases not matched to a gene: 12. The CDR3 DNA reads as TGTGCCAGCACCACAAAATTAGGGACAGGTAATCAGCCCCAGCATTTT. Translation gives CASTTKLGTGNQPQHF.

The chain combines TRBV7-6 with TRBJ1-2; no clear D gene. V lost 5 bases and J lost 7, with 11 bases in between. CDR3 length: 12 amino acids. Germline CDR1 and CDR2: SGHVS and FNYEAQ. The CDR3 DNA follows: TGTGCCAGCAGCATCCCGGGAGGTGGCTACACCTTC. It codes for CASSIPGGGYTF.

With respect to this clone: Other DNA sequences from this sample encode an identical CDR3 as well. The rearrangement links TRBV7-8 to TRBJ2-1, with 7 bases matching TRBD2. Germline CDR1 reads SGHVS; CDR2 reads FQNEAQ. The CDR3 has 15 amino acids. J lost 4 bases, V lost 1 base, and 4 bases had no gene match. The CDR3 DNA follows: TGTGCCAGCAGCTTAGGGCGGGAGAGGTACAATGAGCAGTTCTTC. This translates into CASSLGRERYNEQFF.

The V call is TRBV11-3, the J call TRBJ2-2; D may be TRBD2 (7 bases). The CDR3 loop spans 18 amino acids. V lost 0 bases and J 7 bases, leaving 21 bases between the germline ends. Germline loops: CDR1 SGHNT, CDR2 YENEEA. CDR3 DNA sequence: TGTGCCAGCAGCTTAGAGGGGGGGGCACACTCCAAGGGCGGGGAGCTGTTTTTT. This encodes CASSLEGGAHSKGGELFF. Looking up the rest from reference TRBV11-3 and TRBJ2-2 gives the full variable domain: EAGVVQSPRYKIIEKKQPVAFWCNPISGHNTLYWYLQNLGQGPELLIRYENEEAVDDSQLPKDRFSAERLKGVDSTLKIQPAELGDSAVYLCASSLEGGAHSKGGELFFGEGSRLTVL.

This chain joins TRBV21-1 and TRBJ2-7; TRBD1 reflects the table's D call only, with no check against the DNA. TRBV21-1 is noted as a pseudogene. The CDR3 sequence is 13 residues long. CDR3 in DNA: TGTGCCAGCAGCAAAGGGACAGTCTCCGAGCAGTACTTC. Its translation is CASSKGTVSEQYF.

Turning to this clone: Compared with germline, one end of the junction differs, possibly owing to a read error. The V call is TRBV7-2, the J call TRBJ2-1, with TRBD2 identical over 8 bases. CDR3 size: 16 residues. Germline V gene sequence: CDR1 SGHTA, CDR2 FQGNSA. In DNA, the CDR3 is TGTGCCAGCAGCCCCCCGGGGGGCGGGAGGTACAGTGAGCAGTTCTTC. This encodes CASSPPGGGRYSEQFF.

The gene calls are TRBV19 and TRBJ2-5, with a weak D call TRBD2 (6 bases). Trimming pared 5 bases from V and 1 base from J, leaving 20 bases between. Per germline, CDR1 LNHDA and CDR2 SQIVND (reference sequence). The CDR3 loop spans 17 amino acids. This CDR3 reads CASSRTVVAVTQETQYF. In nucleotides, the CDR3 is TGTGCCAGTAGTCGGACCGTGGTAGCGGTAACCCAAGAGACCCAGTACTTC.

The CDR3 sequence: CASRADYANTGELFF. The CDR3 DNA is TGTGCCAGCAGGGCGGACTACGCGAACACCGGGGAGCTGTTTTTT. The gene calls are TRBV6-5 and TRBJ2-2, with D possibly matching TRBD2 (6 bases). This CDR3 has 15 amino acids. The germline V and J ends were trimmed by 6 bases and 0 bases, with 11 bases remaining between them. CDR1 is MNHEY and CDR2 is SVGAGI in the germline V gene.

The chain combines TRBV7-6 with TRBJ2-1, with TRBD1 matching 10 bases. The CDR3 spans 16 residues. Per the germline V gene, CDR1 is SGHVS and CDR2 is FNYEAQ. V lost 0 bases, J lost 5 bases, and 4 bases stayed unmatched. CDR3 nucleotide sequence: TGTGCCAGCAGCTTAGCTCGGGACAGGGGAAACAATGAGCAGTTCTTC. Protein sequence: CASSLARDRGNNEQFF.

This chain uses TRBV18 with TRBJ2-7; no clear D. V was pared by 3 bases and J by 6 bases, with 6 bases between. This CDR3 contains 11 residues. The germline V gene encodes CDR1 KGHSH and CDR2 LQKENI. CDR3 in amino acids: CASSPQVEQYF. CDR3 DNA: TGTGCCAGCTCACCCCAGGTCGAGCAGTACTTC.